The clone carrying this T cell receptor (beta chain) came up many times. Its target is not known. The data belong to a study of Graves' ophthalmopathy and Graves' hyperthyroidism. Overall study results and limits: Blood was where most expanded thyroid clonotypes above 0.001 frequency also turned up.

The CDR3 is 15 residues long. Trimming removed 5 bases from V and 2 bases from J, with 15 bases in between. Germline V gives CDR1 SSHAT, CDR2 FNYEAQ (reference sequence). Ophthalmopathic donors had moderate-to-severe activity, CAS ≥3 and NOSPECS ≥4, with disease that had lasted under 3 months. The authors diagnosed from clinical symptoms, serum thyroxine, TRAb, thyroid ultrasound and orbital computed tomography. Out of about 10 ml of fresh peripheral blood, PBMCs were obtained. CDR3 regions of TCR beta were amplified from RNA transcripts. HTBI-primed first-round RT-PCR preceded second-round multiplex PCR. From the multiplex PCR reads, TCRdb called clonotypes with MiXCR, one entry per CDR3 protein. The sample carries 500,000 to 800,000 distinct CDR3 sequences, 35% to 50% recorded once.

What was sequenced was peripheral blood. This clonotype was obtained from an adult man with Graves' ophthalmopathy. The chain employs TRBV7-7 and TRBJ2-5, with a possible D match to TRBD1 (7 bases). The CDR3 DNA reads TGTGCCAGCAGCAGATGGGGGGACAGACAAGAGACCCAGTACTTC. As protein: CASSRWGDRQETQYF.